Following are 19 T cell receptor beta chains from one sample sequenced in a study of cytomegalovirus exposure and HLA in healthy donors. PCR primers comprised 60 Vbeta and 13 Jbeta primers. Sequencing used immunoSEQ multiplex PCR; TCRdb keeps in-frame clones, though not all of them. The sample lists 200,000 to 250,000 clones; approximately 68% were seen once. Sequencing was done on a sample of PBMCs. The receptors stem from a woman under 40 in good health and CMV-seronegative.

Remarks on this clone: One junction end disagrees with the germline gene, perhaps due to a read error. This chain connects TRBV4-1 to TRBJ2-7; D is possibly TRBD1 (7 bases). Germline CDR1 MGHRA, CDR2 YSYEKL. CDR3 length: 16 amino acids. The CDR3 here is CASSQQIRGEKGEQYF. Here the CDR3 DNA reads TGCGCCAGTAGCCAACAGATCAGGGGGGAGAAGGGGGAGCAGTACTTC.

This CDR3 reads CASSRISNTGELFF. Here the CDR3 DNA reads TGTGCCAGCTCGCGCATATCGAACACCGGGGAGCTGTTTTTT. The chain combines TRBV18 with TRBJ2-2, with D uncertain. V lost 6 bases and J 0 bases, leaving 8 bases between the germline ends. Germline V gene lookup returns CDR1 KGHSH and CDR2 LQKENI. The CDR3 has 14 residues.

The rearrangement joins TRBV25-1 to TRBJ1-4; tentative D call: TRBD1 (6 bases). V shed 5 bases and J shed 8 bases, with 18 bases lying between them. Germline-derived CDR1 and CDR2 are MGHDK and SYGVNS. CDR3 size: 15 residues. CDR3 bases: TGTGCCAGCAGTCCAAACAGGGTCGTAGGAGAAAAACTGTTTTTT. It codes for CASSPNRVVGEKLFF.

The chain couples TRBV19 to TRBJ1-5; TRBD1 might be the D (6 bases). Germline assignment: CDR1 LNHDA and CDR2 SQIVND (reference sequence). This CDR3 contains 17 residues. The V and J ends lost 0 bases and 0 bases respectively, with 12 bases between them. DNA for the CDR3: TGTGCCAGTAGTATAGATCGGACAGCCATTAGCAATCAGCCCCAGCATTTT. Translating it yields CASSIDRTAISNQPQHF.

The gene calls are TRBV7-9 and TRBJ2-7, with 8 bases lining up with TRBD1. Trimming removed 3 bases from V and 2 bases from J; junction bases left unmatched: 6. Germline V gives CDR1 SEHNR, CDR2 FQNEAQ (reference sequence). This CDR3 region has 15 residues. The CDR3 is CASSLAGQVTYEQYF. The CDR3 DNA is TGTGCCAGCAGCTTGGCGGGACAGGTCACCTACGAGCAGTACTTC. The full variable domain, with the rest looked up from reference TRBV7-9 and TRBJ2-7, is DTGVSQNPRHKITKRGQNVTFRCDPISEHNRLYWYRQTLGQGPEFLTYFQNEAQLEKSRLLSDRFSAERPKGSFSTLEIQRTEQGDSAMYLCASSLAGQVTYEQYFGPGTRLTVT.

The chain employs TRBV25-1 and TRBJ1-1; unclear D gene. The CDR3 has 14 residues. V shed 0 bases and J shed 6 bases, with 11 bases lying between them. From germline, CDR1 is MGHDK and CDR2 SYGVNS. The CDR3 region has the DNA TGTGCCAGCAGTGAATATAACCCGGTTGCTGAAGCTTTCTTT. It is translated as CASSEYNPVAEAFF.

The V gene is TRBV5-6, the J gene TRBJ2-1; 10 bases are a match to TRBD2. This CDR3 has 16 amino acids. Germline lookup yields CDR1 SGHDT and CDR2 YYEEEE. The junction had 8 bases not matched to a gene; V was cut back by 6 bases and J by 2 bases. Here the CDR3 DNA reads TGTGCCAGCACCATCTCAGCGGGAGGGGCCTACAATGAGCAGTTCTTC. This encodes CASTISAGGAYNEQFF.

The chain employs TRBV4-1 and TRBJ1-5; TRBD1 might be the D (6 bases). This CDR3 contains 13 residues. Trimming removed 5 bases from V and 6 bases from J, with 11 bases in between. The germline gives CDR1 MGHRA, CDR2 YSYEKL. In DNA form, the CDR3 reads TGCGCCAGCAGCTACAGGGTCGGTCAGCCCCAGCATTTT. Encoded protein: CASSYRVGQPQHF.

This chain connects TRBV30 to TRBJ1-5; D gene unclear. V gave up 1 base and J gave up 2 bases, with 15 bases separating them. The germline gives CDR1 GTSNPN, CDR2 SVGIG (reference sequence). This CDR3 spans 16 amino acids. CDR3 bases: TGTGCCTGGAGTGGGGCCCTCTACGGGGGCAATCAGCCCCAGCATTTT. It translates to CAWSGALYGGNQPQHF.

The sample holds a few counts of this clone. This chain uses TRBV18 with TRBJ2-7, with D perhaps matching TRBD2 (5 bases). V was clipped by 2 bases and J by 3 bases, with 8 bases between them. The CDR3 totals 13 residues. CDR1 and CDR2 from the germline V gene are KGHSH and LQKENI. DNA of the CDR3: TGTGCCAGCTCACCATCGGGGAGCTACGAGCAGTACTTC. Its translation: CASSPSGSYEQYF.

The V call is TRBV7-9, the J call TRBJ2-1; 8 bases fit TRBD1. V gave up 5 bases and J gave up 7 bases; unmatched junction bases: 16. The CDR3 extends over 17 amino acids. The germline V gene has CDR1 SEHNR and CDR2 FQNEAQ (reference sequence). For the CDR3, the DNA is TGTGCCAGCAGCACTCCAAGGTCGACAGGGGCCGGGAATGAGCAGTTCTTC. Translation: CASSTPRSTGAGNEQFF.

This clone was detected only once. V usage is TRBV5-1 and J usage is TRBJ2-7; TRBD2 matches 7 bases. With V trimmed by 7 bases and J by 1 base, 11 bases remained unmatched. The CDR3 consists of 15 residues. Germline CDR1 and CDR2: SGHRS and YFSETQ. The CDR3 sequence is CASGPGLVSSYEQYF. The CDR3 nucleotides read TGCGCCAGCGGCCCCGGACTAGTAAGTTCCTACGAGCAGTACTTC.

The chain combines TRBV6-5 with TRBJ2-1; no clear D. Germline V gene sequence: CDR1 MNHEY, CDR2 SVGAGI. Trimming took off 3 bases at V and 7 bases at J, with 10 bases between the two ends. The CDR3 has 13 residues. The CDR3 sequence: CASSYSRWNEQFF. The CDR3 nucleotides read TGTGCCAGCAGTTATTCCAGGTGGAATGAGCAGTTCTTC.

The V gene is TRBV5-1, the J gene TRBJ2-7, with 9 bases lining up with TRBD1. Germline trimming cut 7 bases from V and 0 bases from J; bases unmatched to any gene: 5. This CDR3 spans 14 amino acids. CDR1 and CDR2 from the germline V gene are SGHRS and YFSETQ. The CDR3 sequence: CASGRTGDSYEQYF. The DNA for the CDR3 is TGCGCCAGCGGTCGGACAGGGGACTCCTACGAGCAGTACTTC.

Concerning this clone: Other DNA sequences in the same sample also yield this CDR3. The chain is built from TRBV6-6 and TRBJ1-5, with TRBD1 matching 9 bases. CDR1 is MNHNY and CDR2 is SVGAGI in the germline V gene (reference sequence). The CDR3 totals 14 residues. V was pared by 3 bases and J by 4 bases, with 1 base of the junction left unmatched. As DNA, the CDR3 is TGTGCCAGCAGTTATGGACAGGGGAATCAGCCCCAGCATTTT. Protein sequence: CASSYGQGNQPQHF.

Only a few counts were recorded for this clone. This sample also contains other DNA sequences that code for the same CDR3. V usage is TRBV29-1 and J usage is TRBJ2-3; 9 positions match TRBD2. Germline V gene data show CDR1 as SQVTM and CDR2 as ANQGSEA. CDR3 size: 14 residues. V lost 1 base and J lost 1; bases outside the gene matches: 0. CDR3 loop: CSVEGGRGTDTQYF. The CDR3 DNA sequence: TGCAGCGTTGAAGGCGGGAGGGGCACAGATACGCAGTATTTT.

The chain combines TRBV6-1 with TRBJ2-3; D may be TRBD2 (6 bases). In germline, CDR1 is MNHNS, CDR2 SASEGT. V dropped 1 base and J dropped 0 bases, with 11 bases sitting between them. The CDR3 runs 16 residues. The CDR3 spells CASSEGLVRSTDTQYF. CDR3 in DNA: TGTGCCAGCAGTGAAGGACTAGTCAGAAGCACAGATACGCAGTATTTT.

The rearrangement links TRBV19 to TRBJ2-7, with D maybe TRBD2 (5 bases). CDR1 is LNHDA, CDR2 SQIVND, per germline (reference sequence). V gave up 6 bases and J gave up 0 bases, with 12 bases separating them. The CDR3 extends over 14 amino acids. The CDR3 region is CASSPSGSSYEQYF. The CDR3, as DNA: TGTGCCAGTAGCCCCTCTGGGAGCTCCTACGAGCAGTACTTC.

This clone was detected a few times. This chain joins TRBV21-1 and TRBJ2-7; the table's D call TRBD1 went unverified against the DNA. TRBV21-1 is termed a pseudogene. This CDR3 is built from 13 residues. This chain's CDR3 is CASSTGGSYEQYF. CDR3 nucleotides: TGTGCCAGCAGTACAGGGGGCTCCTACGAGCAGTACTTC.